Below are 5 T cell receptor beta chains sequenced from a single sample in a study of memory CD4+ T cells and cytomegalovirus serostatus. Generated by immunoSEQ multiplex PCR, the TCRdb table keeps only in-frame clones and is missing some. The profile shows 30,000 to 40,000 clones, around 74% of them singletons. The sort gate was single viable CD3+CD4+CD8-CD45RO+ cells for memory CD4+ T cells. The sample taken for sequencing was memory CD4+ T cells from blood. Every receptor here comes from an adult in good health and CMV-seronegative. Some clones in this sample may be carry-over from other donors' samples.

In its sample, this clone was seen once. The gene calls are TRBV5-1 and TRBJ1-2; the D gene is possibly TRBD1 (6 bases). V was clipped by 0 bases and J by 10 bases, with 19 bases between them. The CDR3 length is 15 residues. Per germline, CDR1 SGHRS and CDR2 YFSETQ. The CDR3 coding sequence is TGCGCCAGCAGCTTGGTAATAGGGGGTGACCCTGCCTACACCTTC. Protein: CASSLVIGGDPAYTF.

V usage is TRBV4-1 and J usage is TRBJ2-5; weak D call: TRBD2 (5 bases). The germline CDR1 and CDR2 sequences are MGHRA and YSYEKL. This CDR3 has 16 residues. Trimming left V 3 bases short and J 2 bases short, with 16 bases between. CDR3 sequence reads: CASSHPGKGDQETQYF. The CDR3 nucleotides are TGCGCCAGCAGCCACCCCGGGAAAGGCGATCAAGAGACCCAGTACTTC.

CDR3 in DNA: TGTGCCAGCAGCAACAGGGGAAGTGGAAACACCATATATTTT. Residues: CASSNRGSGNTIYF. The chain combines TRBV6-5 with TRBJ1-3; 7 bases fit TRBD1. The V segment lost 6 bases and the J segment 3 bases; nucleotides outside the gene matches: 5. The CDR3 is 14 amino acids. Germline assignment: CDR1 MNHEY and CDR2 SVGAGI.

The chain couples TRBV9 to TRBJ2-1; 16 bases match TRBD2. V lost 3 bases and J lost 6; bases outside the gene matches: 6. Germline V gives CDR1 SGDLS, CDR2 YYNGEE. CDR3 length: 17 residues. The CDR3 coding sequence is TGTGCCAGCAGCGCCGGGACTAGCGGGGGGGCCGTCAATGAGCAGTTCTTC. Protein sequence: CASSAGTSGGAVNEQFF.

The V and J genes are TRBV5-1 and TRBJ2-2; 11 bases match TRBD2. J lost 4 bases, V lost 0 bases, and 5 bases had no gene match. The germline CDR1 and CDR2 sequences are SGHRS and YFSETQ. The CDR3 is made up of 17 amino acids. Here the CDR3 reads CASSLDSGGAPTGELFF. The CDR3 DNA sequence: TGCGCCAGCAGCTTGGATAGCGGGGGGGCCCCCACCGGGGAGCTGTTTTTT.